This T cell receptor beta chain was recovered during a study of cytomegalovirus exposure and HLA in healthy donors. V was trimmed by 3 bases and J by 15 bases, leaving 12 bases between them. This CDR3 has 11 amino acids. Germline loops: CDR1 SNHLY, CDR2 FYNNEI. For this clone: The antigen is not known.

General study results and limits: Sequencing likely generated an artifact that appeared as a cluster of highly shared sequence variants. CMV serostatus was the sole immune exposure data available. Researchers counted approximately 160 TCR beta chains as cytomegalovirus-associated. Other equally common chains were less clonally expanded than HLA-associated TCR beta chains, a later analysis showed.

The PCR had 60 Vbeta and 13 Jbeta primers. Repertoires were generated with immunoSEQ multiplex PCR, while TCRdb's copy carries only in-frame clones and drops some. Among 110,000 to 150,000 clones listed, 75% to 90% were seen once. Input material: PBMCs. The chain carries TRBV2 and TRBJ2-1; D not resolved. This receptor was identified in a middle-aged man in good health and CMV-seronegative. The CDR3 sequence: CASSERKMLFF. The CDR3, as DNA: TGTGCCAGCAGTGAGCGTAAGATGCTGTTCTTC.